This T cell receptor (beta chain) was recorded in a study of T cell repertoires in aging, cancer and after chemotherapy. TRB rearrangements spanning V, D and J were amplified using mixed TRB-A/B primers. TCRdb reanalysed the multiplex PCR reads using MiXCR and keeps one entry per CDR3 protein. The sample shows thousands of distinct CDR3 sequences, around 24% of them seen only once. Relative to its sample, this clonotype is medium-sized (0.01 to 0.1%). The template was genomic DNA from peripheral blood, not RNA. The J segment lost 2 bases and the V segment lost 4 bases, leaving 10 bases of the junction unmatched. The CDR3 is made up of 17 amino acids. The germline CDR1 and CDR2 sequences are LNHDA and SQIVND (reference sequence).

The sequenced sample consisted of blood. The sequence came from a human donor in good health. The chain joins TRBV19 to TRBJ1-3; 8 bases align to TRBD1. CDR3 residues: CASSSTGTGDTGNTIYF. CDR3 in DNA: TGTGCCAGTAGTAGTACCGGGACAGGAGACACTGGAAACACCATATATTTT.